The 3 T cell receptor beta chains below were found in one sample sequenced in a study of blood T cell repertoires in COVID-19. Produced via immunoSEQ multiplex PCR; TCRdb's table is partial and in-frame only. The profile shows some 220,000 clones, 86% of them singletons. The sequenced material came from PBMCs or T cells enriched from blood (not recorded which). The receptors stem from a woman aged 40 to 49 with acute COVID-19.

The chain links TRBV6-1 to TRBJ2-3; tentatively, D is TRBD2 (5 bases). This CDR3 is built from 19 residues. V lost 0 bases and J lost 2, with 21 bases in between. Germline V gives CDR1 MNHNS, CDR2 SASEGT. CDR3 bases: TGTGCCAGCAGTGAAGCTGGAAATTGGATTGAGGGTTTCACAGATACGCAGTATTTT. Translating gives CASSEAGNWIEGFTDTQYF.

V gene TRBV18 combines with J gene TRBJ1-1; D is perhaps TRBD1 (5 bases). Germline CDR1 KGHSH, CDR2 LQKENI. This CDR3 is 15 amino acids long. Between the trimmed V and J ends, which lost 2 bases and 3 bases, there was a span of 13 bases. The chain's CDR3 is CASSPGVGPDTEAFF. DNA for the CDR3: TGTGCCAGCTCACCAGGCGTGGGGCCAGACACTGAAGCTTTCTTT.

This clone was detected a few times. This chain uses TRBV13 with TRBJ2-5; perhaps TRBD1 as D (6 bases). Germline lookup yields CDR1 PRHDT and CDR2 FYEKMQ (reference sequence). This CDR3 has 16 residues. V was cut by 5 bases and J by 0 bases, with 16 bases left in between. The CDR3 sequence: CASSHKTGSYQETQYF. Written as DNA, the CDR3 is TGTGCCAGCAGCCACAAGACAGGCTCGTACCAAGAGACCCAGTACTTC. Variable domain in full (rest from reference TRBV13 and TRBJ2-5): AAGVIQSPRHLIKEKRETATLKCYPIPRHDTVYWYQQGPGQDPQFLISFYEKMQSDKGSIPDRFSAQQFSDYHSELNMSSLELGDSALYFCASSHKTGSYQETQYFGPGTRLLVL.